This T cell receptor (beta chain) was retrieved from a study of T cell responses to AZD1222 COVID-19 vaccine (dated by TCRdb to about 2021). In the study overall: AZD1222 recipients given second doses at about 4 weeks or at about 12 weeks were pooled, since spike-specific TCR depth and breadth were not found to differ between the two schedules. TCR sequencing covered roughly 230 trial participants: about 210 given two doses of AZD1222 and 26 given two doses of MenACWY control vaccine. Enrollment into the trials was organized by age into subgroups of 18-55, 56-69 and 70-plus years, and those subgroups contained roughly 140, 27 and 60 TCR-sequenced participants, respectively. The paper as a whole reports these results and caveats: The 56-69-year group was small, and its depth increase did not reach significance, likely because of low power. Most participants were white British and females outnumbered males, and the authors suggested that clonal diversity may have been underestimated. Conclusions about previously exposed vaccinees are limited because only 5 or 6 AZD1222 recipients were SARS-CoV-2 seropositive at baseline. Because no samples from the day 14 peak response were available, repertoires could be characterized only after the peak T cell response. Nearly half of unique spike-specific TCRs reportedly recognized epitopes outside regions mutated in the B.1.351 and B.1.1.7 variants. After two AZD1222 doses, both the breadth and the depth of spike-specific TCRs were significantly higher than at day 0 and than in MenACWY recipients. CD4 TCRs associated with the vaccine covered the entire spike protein, and the dominant responses were in regions 160-218 and 743-854.

From the cysteine through the phenylalanine, the CDR3 covers 17 amino acids. Kept here is only the CDR3 DNA, which spans 51 bases and is read in frame from base 1. CDR1 and CDR2 (SGHTA, FQGNSA) derive from the germline V gene. Germline trimming: 4 bases from V, 2 bases from J; junction bases outside gene matches: 11. The time point label of this sample denotes: baseline before first vaccination. The vaccinee samples were drawn from two UK trials, COV001 and COV002, one of which was a single-blind randomized controlled phase 2/3 trial testing AZD1222 (ChAdOx1 nCoV-19) in healthy adults. For TCRbeta chain sequencing, PBMC samples from trial participants were taken at day 0 and at day 28 after the second dose. About this clone itself: It has no known antigen specificity. Per-base qualities were not stored, and no clone one base away is much larger.

The CDR3 regions of human TCRbeta chains were subjected to immunosequencing. The authors processed their data as follows. TCRs in the repertoires were compared against a reference library of SARS-CoV-2-specific TCRs that had been generated with the MIRA antigen-specificity platform. Breadth meant the fraction of unique TCRs that were SARS-CoV-2-associated, whereas depth meant the fraction of total T cells that were SARS-CoV-2-associated. Using the MIRA data, every spike-specific TCR was mapped to the spike region that the TCR reacted to and assigned to either a CD4 or a CD8 class. Log10-transformed breadth and depth values were compared by one-way ANOVA with Sidak's multiple comparisons tests. Held by TCRdb, this immuneACCESS table contains in-frame sequences only and omits some clones. Under half of the omission traces to an unresolved V gene where checked; the cause of the rest is unknown. V, J and clone size reflect that table, while D and trimming were determined from the DNA. The sample data list some 100,000 clones, and about 87% of these were observed just once. The top ten clones comprise approximately 3% of the sample.

This sequence uses TRBV7-2 and TRBJ2-7; TRBD2 fits 10 bases in the junction. This TCR was sampled from an adult in good health. The source was peripheral blood, collected on day 0 of AZD1222 vaccination. This receptor has the CDR3 CASSSLEAGGPPYEQYF. The DNA sequence is TGTGCCAGCAGCTCCCTCGAAGCGGGGGGGCCCCCCTACGAGCAGTACTTC.